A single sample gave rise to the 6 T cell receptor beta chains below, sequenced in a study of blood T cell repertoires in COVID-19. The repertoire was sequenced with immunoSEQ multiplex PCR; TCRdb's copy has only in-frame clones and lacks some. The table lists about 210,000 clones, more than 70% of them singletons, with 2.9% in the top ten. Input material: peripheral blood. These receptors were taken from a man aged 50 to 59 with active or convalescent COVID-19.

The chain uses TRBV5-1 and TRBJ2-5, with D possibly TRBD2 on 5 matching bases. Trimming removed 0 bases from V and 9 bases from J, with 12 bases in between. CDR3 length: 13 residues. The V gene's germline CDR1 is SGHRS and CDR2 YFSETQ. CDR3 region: CASSLAGWRAQYF. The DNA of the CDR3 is TGCGCCAGCAGCTTGGCTGGCTGGCGGGCCCAGTACTTC.

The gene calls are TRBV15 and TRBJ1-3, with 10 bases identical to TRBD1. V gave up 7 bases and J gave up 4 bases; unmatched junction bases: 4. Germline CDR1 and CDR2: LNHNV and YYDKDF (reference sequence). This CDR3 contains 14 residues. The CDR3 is CATNDRGPGNTIYF. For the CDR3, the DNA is TGTGCCACCAACGACAGGGGGCCAGGAAACACCATATATTTT.

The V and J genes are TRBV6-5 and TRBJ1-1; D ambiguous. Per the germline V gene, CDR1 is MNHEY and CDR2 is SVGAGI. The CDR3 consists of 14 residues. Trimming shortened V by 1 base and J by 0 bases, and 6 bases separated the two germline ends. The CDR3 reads CASSYLDLNTEAFF. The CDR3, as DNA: TGTGCCAGCAGTTACTTAGATCTGAACACTGAAGCTTTCTTT.

CDR3 in amino acids: CASSLVGQSNQPQHF. In nucleotides, the CDR3 is TGTGCCAGCAGCTTAGTGGGACAAAGCAATCAGCCCCAGCATTTT. This sequence joins TRBV27 and TRBJ1-5; a weak D match, TRBD1 (6 bases). This CDR3 is built from 15 residues. V was clipped by 6 bases and J by 1 base, with 13 bases between them. Germline V gives CDR1 MNHEY, CDR2 SMNVEV (reference sequence).

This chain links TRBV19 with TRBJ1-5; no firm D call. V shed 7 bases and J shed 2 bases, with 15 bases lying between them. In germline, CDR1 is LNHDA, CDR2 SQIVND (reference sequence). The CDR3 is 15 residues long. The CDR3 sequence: CASTRDNRRNQPQHF. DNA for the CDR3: TGTGCCAGTACGAGGGATAATCGCCGCAATCAGCCCCAGCATTTT.

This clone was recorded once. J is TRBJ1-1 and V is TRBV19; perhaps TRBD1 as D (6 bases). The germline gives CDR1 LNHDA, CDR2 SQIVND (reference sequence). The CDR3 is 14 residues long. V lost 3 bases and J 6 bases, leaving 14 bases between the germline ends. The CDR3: CASSIDGGGPEAFF. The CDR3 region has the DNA TGTGCCAGTAGTATCGACGGGGGGGGCCCTGAAGCTTTCTTT.